The clone carrying this TCR beta chain showed up just once. The PCR had 60 Vbeta and 13 Jbeta primers. Sequencing was performed with immunoSEQ multiplex PCR; in TCRdb, only in-frame clones are kept and a portion is missing. The sample lists 250,000 to 350,000 clones, 86% seen once, with 3% to 4% in the top ten. These data are taken from a study of cytomegalovirus exposure and HLA in healthy donors. V lost 4 bases to trimming and J lost 7 bases, with 16 bases between them. CDR1 and CDR2 from the germline V gene are SGHRS and YFSETQ. The CDR3 spans 14 residues. The sequencing sample was made of PBMCs. This clonotype was sampled from a man aged 35 to 55 in good health and CMV-seropositive. This chain joins TRBV5-1 and TRBJ2-3; D is uncertain. In nucleotides, the CDR3 is TGCGCCAGCAGCGACATCGATGGGTTCAATACGCAGTATTTT. Protein sequence: CASSDIDGFNTQYF.